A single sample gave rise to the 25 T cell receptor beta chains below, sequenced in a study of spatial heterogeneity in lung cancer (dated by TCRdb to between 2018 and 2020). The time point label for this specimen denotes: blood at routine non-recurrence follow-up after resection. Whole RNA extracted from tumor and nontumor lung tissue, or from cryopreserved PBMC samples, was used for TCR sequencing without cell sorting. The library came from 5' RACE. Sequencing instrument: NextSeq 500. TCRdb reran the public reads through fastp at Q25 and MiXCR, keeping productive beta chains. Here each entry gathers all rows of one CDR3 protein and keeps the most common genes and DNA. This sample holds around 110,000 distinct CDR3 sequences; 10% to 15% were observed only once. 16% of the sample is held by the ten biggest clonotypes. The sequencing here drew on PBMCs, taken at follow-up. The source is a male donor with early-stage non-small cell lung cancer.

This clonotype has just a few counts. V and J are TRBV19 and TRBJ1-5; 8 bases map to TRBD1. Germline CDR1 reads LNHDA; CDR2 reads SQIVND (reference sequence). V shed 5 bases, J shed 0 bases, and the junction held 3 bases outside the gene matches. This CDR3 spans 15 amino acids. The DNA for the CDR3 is TGTGCCAGTAGTTCGGGACAGGTTAGCAATCAGCCCCAGCATTTT. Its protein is CASSSGQVSNQPQHF.

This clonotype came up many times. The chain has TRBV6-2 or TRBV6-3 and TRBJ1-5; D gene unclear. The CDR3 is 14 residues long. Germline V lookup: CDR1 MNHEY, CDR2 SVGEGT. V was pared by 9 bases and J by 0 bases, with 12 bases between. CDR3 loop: CASAPRYSNQPQHF. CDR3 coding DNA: TGTGCCAGTGCCCCGCGGTATAGCAATCAGCCCCAGCATTTT.

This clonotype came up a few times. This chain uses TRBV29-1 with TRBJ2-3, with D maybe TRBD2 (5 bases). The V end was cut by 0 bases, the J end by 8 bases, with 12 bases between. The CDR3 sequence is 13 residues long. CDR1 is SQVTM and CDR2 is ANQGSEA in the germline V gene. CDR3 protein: CSVEDLAGLTQYF. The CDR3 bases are TGCAGCGTTGAAGATCTCGCGGGTCTTACGCAGTATTTT.

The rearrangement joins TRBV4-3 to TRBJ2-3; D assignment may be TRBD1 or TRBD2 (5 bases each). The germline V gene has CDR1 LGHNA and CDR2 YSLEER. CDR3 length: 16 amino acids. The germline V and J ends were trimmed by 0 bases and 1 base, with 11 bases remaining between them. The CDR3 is CASSQDLPGRTDTQYF. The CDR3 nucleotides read TGCGCCAGCAGCCAAGATCTTCCGGGGCGCACAGATACGCAGTATTTT.

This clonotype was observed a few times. This CDR3 reads CSASTRSYEQYF. The CDR3 DNA sequence: TGCAGTGCTAGCACGCGGAGCTACGAGCAGTACTTC. This rearrangement joins TRBV20-1 to TRBJ2-7; D is undetermined. The CDR3 runs to 12 residues. Trimming removed 3 bases from V and 3 bases from J, with 9 bases in between. The germline V gene has CDR1 DFQATT and CDR2 SNEGSKA (reference sequence).

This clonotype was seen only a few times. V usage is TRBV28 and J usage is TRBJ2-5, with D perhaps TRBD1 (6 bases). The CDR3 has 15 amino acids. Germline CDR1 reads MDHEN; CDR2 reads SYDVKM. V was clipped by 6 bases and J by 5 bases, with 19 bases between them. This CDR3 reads CASRESGVPRETQYF. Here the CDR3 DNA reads TGTGCCAGCAGAGAATCAGGGGTCCCCCGGGAGACCCAGTACTTC.

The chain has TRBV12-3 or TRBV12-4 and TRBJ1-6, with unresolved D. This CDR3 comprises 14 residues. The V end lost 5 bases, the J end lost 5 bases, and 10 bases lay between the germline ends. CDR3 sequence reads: CASSITAHNSPLHF. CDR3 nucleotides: TGTGCCAGCAGTATCACGGCACATAATTCACCCCTCCACTTT.

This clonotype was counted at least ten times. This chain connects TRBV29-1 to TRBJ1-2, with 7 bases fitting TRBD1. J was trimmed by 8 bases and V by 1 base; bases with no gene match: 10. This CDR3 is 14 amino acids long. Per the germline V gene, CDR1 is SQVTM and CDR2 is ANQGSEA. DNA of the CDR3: TGCAGCGTTGAAGGCCCTCGGACAGGCTGGGGCTACACCTTC. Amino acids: CSVEGPRTGWGYTF.

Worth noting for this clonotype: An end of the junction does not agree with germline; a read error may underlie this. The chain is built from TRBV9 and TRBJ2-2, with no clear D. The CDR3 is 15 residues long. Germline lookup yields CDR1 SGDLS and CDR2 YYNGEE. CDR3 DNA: TGTGCCAGCACCGTAACGGGCATTCACACCGGGGAGCTGTTTTTT. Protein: CASTVTGIHTGELFF.

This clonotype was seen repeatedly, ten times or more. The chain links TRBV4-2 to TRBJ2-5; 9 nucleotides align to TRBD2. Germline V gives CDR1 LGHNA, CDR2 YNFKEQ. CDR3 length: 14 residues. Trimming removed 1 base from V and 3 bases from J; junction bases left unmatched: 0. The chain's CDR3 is CASSQGTSEETQYF. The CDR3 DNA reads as TGTGCCAGCAGCCAAGGGACTAGCGAAGAGACCCAGTACTTC.

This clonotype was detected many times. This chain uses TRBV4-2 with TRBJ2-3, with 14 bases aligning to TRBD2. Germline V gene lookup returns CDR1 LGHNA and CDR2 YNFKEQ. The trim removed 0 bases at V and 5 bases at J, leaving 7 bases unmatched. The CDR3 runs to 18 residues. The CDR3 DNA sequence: TGTGCCAGCAGCCAAGAAGGACTAGCGGGGGGCCTGGTAGATACGCAGTATTTT. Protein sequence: CASSQEGLAGGLVDTQYF.

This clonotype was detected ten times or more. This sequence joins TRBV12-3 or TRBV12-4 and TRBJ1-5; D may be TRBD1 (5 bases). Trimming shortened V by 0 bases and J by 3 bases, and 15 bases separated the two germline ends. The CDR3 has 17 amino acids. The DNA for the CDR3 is TGTGCCAGCAGTTTAGCGTCAAGGGCAGGGTACAATCAGCCCCAGCATTTT. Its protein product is CASSLASRAGYNQPQHF.

The CDR3 reads CASSSVTYEQYF. The CDR3 nucleotides read TGTGCCAGCAGTTCCGTCACCTACGAGCAGTACTTC. This rearrangement joins TRBV28 to TRBJ2-7; D unclear. Looked up from germline, CDR1 is MDHEN and CDR2 is SYDVKM. The CDR3 totals 12 residues. Between the trimmed V and J ends, which lost 4 bases and 2 bases, there was a span of 6 bases.

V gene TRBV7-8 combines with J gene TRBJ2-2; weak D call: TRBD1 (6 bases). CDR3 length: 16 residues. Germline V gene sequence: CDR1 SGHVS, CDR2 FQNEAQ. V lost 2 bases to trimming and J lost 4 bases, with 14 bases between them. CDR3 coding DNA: TGTGCCAGCAGCTTATCAACAGGGACCGGCACCGGGGAGCTGTTTTTT. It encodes CASSLSTGTGTGELFF. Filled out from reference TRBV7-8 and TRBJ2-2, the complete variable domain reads GAGVSQSPRYKVAKRGQDVALRCDPISGHVSLFWYQQALGQGPEFLTYFQNEAQLDKSGLPSDRFFAERPEGSVSTLKIQRTQQEDSAVYLCASSLSTGTGTGELFFGEGSRLTVL.

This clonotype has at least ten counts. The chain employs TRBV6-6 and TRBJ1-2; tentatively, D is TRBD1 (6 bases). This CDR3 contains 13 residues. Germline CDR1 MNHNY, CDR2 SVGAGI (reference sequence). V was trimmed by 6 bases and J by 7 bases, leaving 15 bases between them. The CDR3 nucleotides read TGTGCCAGCAGGACGGACAGCCGGAGTGGCTACACCTTC. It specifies CASRTDSRSGYTF.

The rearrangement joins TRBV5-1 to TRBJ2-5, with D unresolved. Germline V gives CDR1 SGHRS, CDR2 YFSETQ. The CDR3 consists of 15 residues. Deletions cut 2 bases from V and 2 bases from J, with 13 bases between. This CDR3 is CASSFPGSGQETQYF. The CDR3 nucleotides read TGCGCCAGCAGCTTCCCAGGTTCAGGACAAGAGACCCAGTACTTC.

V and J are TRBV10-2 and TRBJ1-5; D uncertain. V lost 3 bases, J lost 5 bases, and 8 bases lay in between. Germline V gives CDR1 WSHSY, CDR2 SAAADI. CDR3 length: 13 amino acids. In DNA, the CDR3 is TGCGCCAGCAGTGACAACAGACATCAGCCCCAGCATTTT. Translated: CASSDNRHQPQHF.

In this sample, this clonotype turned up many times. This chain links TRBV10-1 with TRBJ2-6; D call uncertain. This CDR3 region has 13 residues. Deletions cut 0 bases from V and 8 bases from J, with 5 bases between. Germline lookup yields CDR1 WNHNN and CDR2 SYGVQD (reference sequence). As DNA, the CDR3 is TGCGCCAGCAGTGAGTCGCAGTCCAACGTCCTGACTTTC. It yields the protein CASSESQSNVLTF.

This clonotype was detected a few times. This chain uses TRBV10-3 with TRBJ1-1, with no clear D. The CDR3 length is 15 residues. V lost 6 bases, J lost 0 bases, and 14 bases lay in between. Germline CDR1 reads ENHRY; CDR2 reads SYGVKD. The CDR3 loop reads CAIRRQDTVNTEAFF. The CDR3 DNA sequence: TGTGCCATCAGGCGGCAGGATACGGTGAACACTGAAGCTTTCTTT.

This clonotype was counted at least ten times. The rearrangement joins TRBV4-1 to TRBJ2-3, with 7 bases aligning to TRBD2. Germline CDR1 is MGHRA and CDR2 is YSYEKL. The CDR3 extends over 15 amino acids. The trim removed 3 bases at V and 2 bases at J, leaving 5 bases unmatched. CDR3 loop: CASSHQLATTDTQYF. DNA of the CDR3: TGCGCCAGCAGCCACCAACTAGCGACCACAGATACGCAGTATTTT.

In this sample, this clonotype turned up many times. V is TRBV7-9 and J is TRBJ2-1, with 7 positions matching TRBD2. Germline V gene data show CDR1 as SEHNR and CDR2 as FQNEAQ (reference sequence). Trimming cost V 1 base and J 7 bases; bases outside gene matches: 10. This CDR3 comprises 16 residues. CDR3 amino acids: CASSLVGGGVGNEQFF. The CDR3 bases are TGTGCCAGCAGCTTAGTCGGCGGGGGAGTGGGGAATGAGCAGTTCTTC.

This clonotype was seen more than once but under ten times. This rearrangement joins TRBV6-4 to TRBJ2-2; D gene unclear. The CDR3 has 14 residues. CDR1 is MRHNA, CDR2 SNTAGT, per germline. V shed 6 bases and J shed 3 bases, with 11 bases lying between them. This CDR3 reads CASSATPYTGELFF. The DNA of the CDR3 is TGTGCCAGCAGCGCTACCCCATACACCGGGGAGCTGTTTTTT.

CDR3 DNA sequence: TGTGCCAGCAGCAAAGGGACTAGCGGGACATACAATGAGCAGTTCTTC. It specifies CASSKGTSGTYNEQFF. This chain connects TRBV9 to TRBJ2-1; 13 nucleotides align to TRBD2. The CDR3 extends over 16 amino acids. V lost 4 bases to trimming and J lost 4 bases; unmatched junction nucleotides: 5. Germline loops: CDR1 SGDLS, CDR2 YYNGEE.

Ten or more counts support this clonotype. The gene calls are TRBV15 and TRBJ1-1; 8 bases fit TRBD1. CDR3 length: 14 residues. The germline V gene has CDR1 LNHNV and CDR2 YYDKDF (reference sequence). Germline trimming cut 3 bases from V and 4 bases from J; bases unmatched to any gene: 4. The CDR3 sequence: CATSRDRDGTEAFF. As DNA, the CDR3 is TGTGCCACCAGCAGGGACAGGGATGGCACTGAAGCTTTCTTT. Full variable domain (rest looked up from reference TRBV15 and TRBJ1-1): DAMVIQNPRYQVTQFGKPVTLSCSQTLNHNVMYWYQQKSSQAPKLLFHYYDKDFNNEADTPDNFQSRRPNTSFCFLDIRSPGLGDTAMYLCATSRDRDGTEAFFGQGTRLTVV.

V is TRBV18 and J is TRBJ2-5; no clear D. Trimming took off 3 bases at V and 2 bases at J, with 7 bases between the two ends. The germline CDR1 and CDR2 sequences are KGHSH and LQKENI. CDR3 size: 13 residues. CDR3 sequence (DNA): TGTGCCAGCTCACCGGGTTGGCAAGAGACCCAGTACTTC. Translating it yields CASSPGWQETQYF.